This TCR beta chain was captured by sequencing in a study of early T cells in non-severe SARS-CoV-2 infection. TCRdb independently ran MiXCR on the 5' RACE reads; one entry per CDR3 protein. This table has 65,000 to 75,000 distinct CDR3 sequences, around a tenth appearing once. Ten or more counts support this clonotype. This CDR3 region has 14 residues. Trimming removed 0 bases at V and 7 bases at J, with 10 bases between. The germline V gene has CDR1 ENHRY and CDR2 SYGVKD. This sequence originates from an adult who was a healthcare worker with PCR-confirmed SARS-CoV-2 infection or an uninfected control (not recorded which). The chain couples TRBV10-3 to TRBJ2-1; D may correspond to TRBD1 or TRBD2 (5 bases each). Sequencing was performed on whole blood. The CDR3 sequence: CAISESGPPNEQFF. CDR3 sequence (DNA): TGTGCCATCAGTGAGTCGGGACCCCCGAATGAGCAGTTCTTC.